One and the same sample provided the 12 T cell receptor beta chains below, sequenced in a study of blood T cell repertoires in COVID-19. Sequencing used immunoSEQ multiplex PCR; TCRdb keeps in-frame clones, though not all of them. The sample yields 120,000 to 150,000 clones, roughly 87% seen once. Sequencing was done on a sample of PBMCs or T cells enriched from blood (not recorded which). The receptors stem from a woman between 40 and 55 years old who had been exposed to COVID-19.

DNA for the CDR3: TGTGCCAGCAGCTTAAGGAAGGACAGGGGACCGAATCAGCCCCAGCATTTT. Translated, it gives CASSLRKDRGPNQPQHF. The chain has TRBV11-3 and TRBJ1-5, with TRBD1 matching over 9 bases. V lost 2 bases, J lost 4 bases, and 9 bases stayed unmatched. The germline V gene has CDR1 SGHNT and CDR2 YENEEA. The CDR3 loop spans 17 amino acids.

This clone was observed once. This chain links TRBV7-2 with TRBJ1-2; the match to TRBD1 covers 7 bases. CDR1 and CDR2 from the germline V gene are SGHTA and FQGNSA. The CDR3 is 14 amino acids. Unmatched junction bases numbered 6, after V lost 5 bases and J lost 3 bases. Here the CDR3 reads CASSQTGTDYGYTF. As DNA, the CDR3 is TGTGCCAGCAGCCAGACCGGGACAGACTATGGCTACACCTTC.

This chain joins TRBV11-3 and TRBJ1-1; perhaps TRBD1 as D (5 bases). The germline V gene encodes CDR1 SGHNT and CDR2 YENEEA. V dropped 1 base and J dropped 7 bases, with 7 bases sitting between them. The CDR3 consists of 12 residues. CDR3 DNA: TGTGCCAGCAGCTTAGGACAGCGTGAAGCTTTCTTT. Protein: CASSLGQREAFF.

The rearrangement links TRBV4-1 to TRBJ1-2, with 9 bases lining up with TRBD1. Trimming took 1 base from V and 12 from J; bases not matched to a gene: 6. Germline V gene data show CDR1 as MGHRA and CDR2 as YSYEKL. The CDR3 covers 13 residues. This CDR3 is CASSQGDRAHHTF. In DNA form, the CDR3 reads TGCGCCAGCAGCCAAGGGGACAGGGCCCACCACACCTTC.

This chain connects TRBV2 to TRBJ2-5; 7 bases map to TRBD1. Germline V gene sequence: CDR1 SNHLY, CDR2 FYNNEI. The CDR3 sequence is 16 residues long. With V trimmed by 2 bases and J by 1 base, 7 bases remained unmatched. CDR3 sequence reads: CASSEFVGQTQETQYF. CDR3 DNA sequence: TGTGCCAGCAGTGAATTTGTGGGACAGACCCAAGAGACCCAGTACTTC.

The chain joins TRBV28 to TRBJ1-4; no reliable D call. Germline V CDR1 and CDR2: MDHEN, SYDVKM. Trimming pared 1 base from V and 2 bases from J, leaving 5 bases between. The CDR3 has 14 residues. The CDR3 sequence: CASSLLRTNEKLFF. CDR3 bases: TGTGCCAGCAGTTTATTGCGCACTAATGAAAAACTGTTTTTT.

This chain joins TRBV5-8 and TRBJ2-1; 14 bases agree with TRBD2. The V gene's germline CDR1 is SGHTS and CDR2 YDEGEE. After removal of 3 bases from V and 7 bases from J, the junction contained 6 bases not matched to a gene. The CDR3 extends over 16 amino acids. The CDR3 nucleotides are TGTGCCAGCAGCTCGGGACTAGCGGGAGCACGGAATGAGCAGTTCTTC. Protein: CASSSGLAGARNEQFF.

CDR3 sequence (DNA): TGCGCCAGCAGCCCATACGACAATACCGGGGAGCTGTTTTTT. Residues: CASSPYDNTGELFF. The chain uses TRBV4-1 and TRBJ2-2; no reliable D call. The germline V gene has CDR1 MGHRA and CDR2 YSYEKL. The V end lost 4 bases, the J end lost 5 bases, and 11 bases lay between the germline ends. CDR3 size: 14 residues.

The CDR3 region is CSVGAGNNSPLHF. The CDR3 DNA reads TGCAGCGTTGGCGCAGGGAATAATTCACCCCTCCACTTT. This chain connects TRBV29-1 to TRBJ1-6, with a tentative D call TRBD1 (5 bases). From germline, CDR1 is SQVTM and CDR2 ANQGSEA. This CDR3 has 13 residues. The V end lost 4 bases, the J end lost 5 bases, and 9 bases lay between the germline ends. Looking up the rest from reference TRBV29-1 and TRBJ1-6 gives the full variable domain: SAVISQKPSRDICQRGTSLTIQCQVDSQVTMMFWYRQQPGQSLTLIATANQGSEATYESGFVIDKFPISRPNLTFSTLTVSNMSPEDSSIYLCSVGAGNNSPLHFGNGTRLTVT.

This clone has more than one count but fewer than ten. The rearrangement joins TRBV7-9 to TRBJ1-2; TRBD1 might be the D (6 bases). V was pared by 3 bases and J by 3 bases, with 11 bases between. The CDR3 is 14 residues long. The germline CDR1 and CDR2 sequences are SEHNR and FQNEAQ (reference sequence). This chain's CDR3 is CASSFYREHYGYTF. The DNA for the CDR3 is TGTGCCAGCAGCTTCTACAGGGAACACTATGGCTACACCTTC.

The V and J genes are TRBV5-8 and TRBJ1-1; D unclear. CDR3 size: 15 residues. Germline values: CDR1 SGHTS, CDR2 YDEGEE. V was cut by 7 bases and J by 0 bases, with 16 bases left in between. The CDR3 nucleotides read TGTGCCAGCTTAACGGCAGGAACTGTGAACACTGAAGCTTTCTTT. Translated: CASLTAGTVNTEAFF.

This sequence joins TRBV20-1 and TRBJ1-6, with D perhaps matching TRBD1 (6 bases). V was pared by 3 bases and J by 4 bases, with 13 bases between. CDR1 DFQATT and CDR2 SNEGSKA come from the germline V gene (reference sequence). The CDR3 runs to 15 residues. The CDR3 nucleotides are TGCAGTGCTAGTGTCTCAGGGGCTTATAATTCACCCCTCCACTTT. Its translation: CSASVSGAYNSPLHF.